This is a list of T cell receptor beta chains from one sample in a study of T cells in narcolepsy. Sequencing was performed with immunoSEQ multiplex PCR; in TCRdb, only in-frame clones are kept and a portion is missing. The table has about 30,000 clones, approximately 85% seen once. Sequencing was done on a sample of CD45RA- memory CD4+ T cells from PBMCs. The receptor set was obtained from a human donor with narcolepsy. Both conserved end residues are part of each CDR3. A D gene is named only where the DNA matches it firmly. Clone size is shown for a subset of rows, as once, few, many or a class of expanded clone.

j_call | v_call | d_call | clone_size | cdr3_aa | cdr3_nt
TRBJ1-2 | TRBV5-1 | TRBD1 | NA | CASSLGQGDYGYTF | TGCGCCAGCAGCCTAGGACAGGGTGACTATGGCTACACCTTC
TRBJ1-6 | TRBV11-2 | NA | NA | CASSLRSGYNSPLHF | TGTGCCAGCAGCTTACGCTCAGGCTATAATTCACCCCTCCACTTT
TRBJ2-3 | TRBV28 | NA | NA | CASSLPATDTQYF | TGTGCCAGCAGTTTGCCTGCGACAGATACGCAGTATTTT
TRBJ2-5 | TRBV30 | NA | NA | CAWNQGLETQYF | TGTGCCTGGAATCAGGGTTTAGAGACCCAGTACTTC
TRBJ2-1 | TRBV2 | NA | NA | CASSEGLSYNEQFF | TGTGCCAGCAGTGAAGGGCTATCCTACAATGAGCAGTTCTTC
TRBJ1-1 | TRBV28 | TRBD1 | NA | CASSSRTGGGITEAFF | TGTGCCAGCAGTTCTCGGACAGGGGGCGGTATCACTGAAGCTTTCTTT
TRBJ2-3 | TRBV9 | NA | NA | CASSVGGSTDTQYF | TGTGCCAGCAGCGTAGGAGGCAGCACAGATACGCAGTATTTT
TRBJ2-7 | TRBV5-6 | TRBD1 | once | CASSPDRSPYEQYF | TGTGCCAGCAGCCCGGACAGGTCCCCTTACGAGCAGTACTTC
TRBJ2-3 | TRBV9 | NA | NA | CASSRGPEDTQYF | TGTGCCAGCAGCCGCGGTCCGGAGGATACGCAGTATTTT
TRBJ1-5 | TRBV30 | TRBD1 | NA | CAWSVRQGPQHF | TGTGCCTGGAGTGTACGACAGGGGCCCCAGCATTTT
TRBJ2-2 | TRBV11-3 | NA | NA | CASSATGFGELFF | TGTGCCAGCAGCGCAACAGGGTTCGGGGAGCTGTTTTTT
TRBJ2-5 | TRBV20-1 | TRBD2 | NA | CSAGLGETQYF | TGCAGTGCTGGACTAGGAGAGACCCAGTACTTC
TRBJ2-1 | TRBV2 | TRBD2 | once | CASGGTGGPSIEQFF | TGTGCCAGCGGAGGGACGGGAGGGCCATCTATTGAGCAGTTCTTC
TRBJ1-2 | TRBV6-5 | TRBD1 | once | CASSSWTGDMRSGYTF | TGTGCCAGCAGTTCCTGGACAGGGGACATGAGAAGTGGCTACACCTTC
TRBJ1-4 | TRBV14 | NA | NA | CASSQIRTLNEKLFF | TGTGCCAGCAGCCAAATCCGGACGCTCAATGAAAAACTGTTTTTT
TRBJ1-3 | TRBV18 | NA | NA | CASSPWTENTIYF | TGTGCCAGCTCACCCTGGACAGAAAACACCATATATTTT